Many counts were recorded for the clone carrying this T cell receptor (beta chain). Its target is unknown. Germline CDR1 reads SGHDT; CDR2 reads YYEEEE. The CDR3 is 13 residues long. V was pared by 1 base and J by 2 bases, with 5 bases between. The record originates from a study of blood T cells in healthy people across ages. Study findings and constraints: Possibly, changes in expanded clonotypes were confounded because donor CMV status was unknown. Diversity figures based on one million T cells were deemed too low.

It was with a sample-barcoded 5' primer and a J-beta primer mix that a second PCR of about 6 to 12 cycles was run. The template-switch adaptor, which had 12 random nucleotides, put a tag on each cDNA molecule. TCRdb re-derived calls from the 5' RACE reads in MiXCR, one entry per CDR3 protein. The sample has roughly 640,000 distinct CDR3 sequences; about 28% are singletons. Sample: blood. This chain joins TRBV5-6 and TRBJ2-3; D not resolved. This clonotype was sampled from a woman older than 75 in good health. This CDR3 is CASSLTATDTQYF. The CDR3 DNA reads as TGTGCCAGCAGCTTGACTGCCACAGATACGCAGTATTTT.